Below are 27 T cell receptor beta chains sequenced from a single sample in a study of glioma-infiltrating T cells after dendritic cell vaccination. Method: immunoSEQ multiplex PCR; TCRdb's copy keeps in-frame clones and lacks some. Here the sample spans under 130,000 clones, roughly 79% being singletons. The material sequenced was blood, taken before dendritic cell vaccination. These receptors were taken from a human donor with glioblastoma.

This chain links TRBV7-2 with TRBJ2-7, with 7 bases matching TRBD1. V shed 1 base and J 6 bases; nucleotides not matched to a gene: 9. The CDR3 spans 15 residues. Germline values: CDR1 SGHTA, CDR2 FQGNSA. In nucleotides, the CDR3 is TGTGCCAGCAGCTTAGGAGGGGACAGTTTGCCCGAGCAGTACTTC. Its protein product is CASSLGGDSLPEQYF.

This sequence joins TRBV30 and TRBJ1-2; the match to TRBD1 covers 8 bases. Trimming cost V 4 bases and J 8 bases; bases outside gene matches: 9. Per the germline V gene, CDR1 is GTSNPN and CDR2 is SVGIG (reference sequence). There are 13 residues in the CDR3. CDR3 coding DNA: TGTGCCTGGACCGCAGGGGGCGCCGGGGGCTACACCTTC. As protein: CAWTAGGAGGYTF. The full variable domain, rest sourced from reference TRBV30 and TRBJ1-2, is SQTIHQWPATLVQPVGSPLSLECTVEGTSNPNLYWYRQAAGRGLQLLFYSVGIGQISSEVPQNLSASRPQDRQFILSSKKLLLSDSGFYLCAWTAGGAGGYTFGSGTRLTVV.

J is TRBJ1-1 and V is TRBV5-4, with a tentative D call TRBD1 (5 bases). V was pared by 4 bases and J by 3 bases, with 10 bases between. The CDR3 has 13 amino acids. The germline CDR1 and CDR2 sequences are SGHNT and YYREEE (reference sequence). The CDR3 DNA reads TGTGCCAGCAGCGAGGCAGGGTACACTGAAGCTTTCTTT. Translating gives CASSEAGYTEAFF.

Here the CDR3 reads CASSQRSRDETQYF. CDR3 DNA: TGTGCCAGCAGCCAAAGGTCCAGGGATGAGACCCAGTACTTC. The chain joins TRBV6-1 to TRBJ2-5; possible D gene TRBD1, 5 bases. The V end lost 6 bases, the J end lost 5 bases, and 16 bases lay between the germline ends. Germline CDR1 is MNHNS and CDR2 is SASEGT. CDR3 length: 14 residues.

This chain uses TRBV19 with TRBJ1-1, with D unresolved. Trimming took 6 bases from V and 3 from J, leaving 14 bases between them. Germline values: CDR1 LNHDA, CDR2 SQIVND (reference sequence). The CDR3 contains 14 residues. The CDR3 spells CASSSREAYTEAFF. The CDR3 region has the DNA TGTGCCAGTAGCTCCAGAGAGGCGTACACTGAAGCTTTCTTT.

This clone was seen only once. The chain has TRBV6-5 and TRBJ2-7; the match to TRBD1 covers 7 bases. The J call may not be correct, given that the DNA end is closer to TRBJ2-5. This CDR3 is built from 15 residues. Germline V lookup: CDR1 MNHEY, CDR2 SVGAGI. The CDR3 DNA reads as TGTGCCAGCAGCTTCGGGACAGCCCAAGGGATGACCCAGTACTTC. It yields the protein CASSFGTAQGMTQYF.

The chain combines TRBV9 with TRBJ2-4; 10 nucleotides agree with TRBD1. V trimming: 2 bases; J trimming: 1 base; junction bases outside the gene matches: 6. This CDR3 has 17 amino acids. Germline-derived CDR1 and CDR2 are SGDLS and YYNGEE. The CDR3 coding sequence is TGTGCCAGCAGCGTCCGGGACAGGGGTACTGCCAAAAACATTCAGTACTTC. This translates into CASSVRDRGTAKNIQYF.

This chain links TRBV2 with TRBJ1-1, with no clear D. Germline lookup yields CDR1 SNHLY and CDR2 FYNNEI. The CDR3 sequence is 14 residues long. V lost 7 bases and J 0 bases, leaving 12 bases between the germline ends. The CDR3 reads CASTAQRLNTEAFF. CDR3 sequence (DNA): TGTGCCAGCACTGCCCAGCGACTGAACACTGAAGCTTTCTTT.

The V call is TRBV30, the J call TRBJ1-2; D might be TRBD1 (6 bases). Germline V lookup: CDR1 GTSNPN, CDR2 SVGIG (reference sequence). This CDR3 comprises 16 residues. With 1 base removed from V and 4 bases from J, the gap between germline ends came to 19 bases. The CDR3 loop is CAWSDWRTARTYGYTF. CDR3 DNA: TGTGCCTGGAGTGACTGGAGGACAGCCCGAACCTATGGCTACACCTTC.

The V call is TRBV4-1, the J call TRBJ1-4, with TRBD1 matching over 9 bases. CDR1 and CDR2 (germline): MGHRA, YSYEKL. CDR3 size: 16 residues. The V and J ends lost 7 bases and 2 bases, in that order; junction bases with no gene match: 8. The CDR3 nucleotides are TGCGCCAGCACCCGGACAGGGGTTGATACTAATGAAAAACTGTTTTTT. This gives the protein CASTRTGVDTNEKLFF.

V is TRBV7-9 and J is TRBJ2-5; D gene unclear. The V gene's germline CDR1 is SEHNR and CDR2 FQNEAQ (reference sequence). V lost 10 bases, J lost 2 bases, and 11 bases lay in between. CDR3 length: 12 amino acids. The CDR3 coding sequence is TGTGCCATTGACAATCCTCAAGAGACCCAGTACTTC. Residues: CAIDNPQETQYF.

This clone was counted a few times. The chain combines TRBV6-5 with TRBJ1-2; D remains ambiguous. Germline V lookup: CDR1 MNHEY, CDR2 SVGAGI. The CDR3 is 15 residues long. Trimming pared 3 bases from V and 1 base from J, leaving 12 bases between. CDR3 sequence reads: CASSYRRVYNYGYTF. The DNA of the CDR3 is TGTGCCAGCAGTTATAGAAGAGTATATAACTATGGCTACACCTTC.

The chain recombines TRBV9 with TRBJ2-1; 7 nucleotides match TRBD1. The CDR3 spans 14 residues. Germline assignment: CDR1 SGDLS and CDR2 YYNGEE. Trimming took 0 bases from V and 6 from J; bases not matched to a gene: 3. In DNA form, the CDR3 reads TGTGCCAGCAGCGTAGGACCAGGGGGCAATGAGCAGTTCTTC. Protein sequence: CASSVGPGGNEQFF.

The chain has TRBV27 and TRBJ1-5; TRBD1 might be the D (5 bases). CDR3 length: 13 residues. Germline assignment: CDR1 MNHEY and CDR2 SMNVEV (reference sequence). V lost 5 bases and J 7 bases, leaving 12 bases between the germline ends. CDR3 bases: TGTGCCAGCAGTGGGGGAGGGAACCAGCCCCAGCATTTT. Translating gives CASSGGGNQPQHF.

Here the CDR3 reads CASSLGAGPERANYGYTF. As DNA, the CDR3 is TGTGCCAGCAGCTTAGGGGCAGGCCCAGAGAGAGCTAACTATGGCTACACCTTC. The V and J genes are TRBV7-6 and TRBJ1-2, with D unresolved. The germline gives CDR1 SGHVS, CDR2 FNYEAQ. Deletions cut 1 base from V and 0 bases from J, with 18 bases between. CDR3 size: 18 residues.

The CDR3 bases are TGTGCCACCAGCAGAGATCGTGCGGGCACCCTCCCCCAGCATTTT. This encodes CATSRDRAGTLPQHF. V gene TRBV15 combines with J gene TRBJ1-5; D is uncertain. The germline V and J ends were trimmed by 0 bases and 10 bases, with 16 bases remaining between them. This CDR3 has 15 residues. CDR1 LNHNV and CDR2 YYDKDF come from the germline V gene (reference sequence).

V and J are TRBV29-1 and TRBJ1-1; TRBD1 is a possible D gene (6 bases). Germline V lookup: CDR1 SQVTM, CDR2 ANQGSEA. This CDR3 spans 15 amino acids. Between the trimmed V and J ends, which lost 0 bases and 4 bases, there was a span of 15 bases. The CDR3 protein is CSVEDSPGEGTEAFF. For the CDR3, the DNA is TGCAGCGTTGAAGATAGCCCAGGGGAGGGCACTGAAGCTTTCTTT. Using reference TRBV29-1 and TRBJ1-1 for the parts outside the CDR3, the full variable domain is SAVISQKPSRDICQRGTSLTIQCQVDSQVTMMFWYRQQPGQSLTLIATANQGSEATYESGFVIDKFPISRPNLTFSTLTVSNMSPEDSSIYLCSVEDSPGEGTEAFFGQGTRLTVV.

This chain uses TRBV19 with TRBJ1-1; TRBD1 agrees at 7 bases. This CDR3 is built from 15 residues. Germline CDR1 is LNHDA and CDR2 is SQIVND (reference sequence). V was clipped by 3 bases and J by 5 bases; unmatched bases: 9. The CDR3 nucleotides read TGTGCCAGTAGTATCTCCGGTTCGGGACAGACTGAAGCTTTCTTT. Translation: CASSISGSGQTEAFF.

The J gene is TRBJ2-2, the V gene TRBV5-4; 11 nucleotides match TRBD2. Germline V lookup: CDR1 SGHNT, CDR2 YYREEE (reference sequence). The CDR3 extends over 16 amino acids. V shed 3 bases, J shed 3 bases, and the junction held 4 bases outside the gene matches. The CDR3 here is CASSYPSGGYTGELFF. The CDR3 DNA is TGTGCCAGCAGCTACCCTAGCGGGGGGTACACCGGGGAGCTGTTTTTT.

The V call is TRBV6-5, the J call TRBJ2-1; TRBD2 matches 10 bases. The trim removed 8 bases at V and 13 bases at J, leaving 8 bases unmatched. The length of the CDR3 is 12 residues. Germline V gene data show CDR1 as MNHEY and CDR2 as SVGAGI. CDR3 region: CASGASGGPQFF. DNA for the CDR3: TGTGCCAGCGGGGCTAGCGGGGGTCCTCAGTTCTTC.

J is TRBJ1-3 and V is TRBV6-5, with D uncertain. CDR1 is MNHEY, CDR2 SVGAGI, per germline. V lost 0 bases and J 0 bases, leaving 9 bases between the germline ends. CDR3 length equals 16 residues. The CDR3 region has the DNA TGTGCCAGCAGTTACTCGTCTGAGAGCTCTGGAAACACCATATATTTT. It translates to CASSYSSESSGNTIYF.

The V call is TRBV11-2, the J call TRBJ1-1; D call uncertain. Germline V gene lookup returns CDR1 SGHAT and CDR2 FQNNGV. Deletions cut 5 bases from V and 6 bases from J, with 19 bases between. CDR3 length: 15 residues. The CDR3 coding sequence is TGTGCCAGCAGCCCCAACATACCCCCCAATTCTGAAGCTTTCTTT. It yields the protein CASSPNIPPNSEAFF.

This clone was observed a handful of times. The chain links TRBV10-3 to TRBJ1-6; 8 nucleotides match TRBD1. From germline, CDR1 is ENHRY and CDR2 SYGVKD. J was trimmed by 7 bases and V by 5 bases; bases with no gene match: 10. The CDR3 has 16 amino acids. CDR3 residues: CAISNTQGAQNSPLHF. The DNA of the CDR3 is TGTGCCATCAGTAATACCCAGGGGGCCCAAAATTCACCCCTCCACTTT.

The chain is built from TRBV7-3 and TRBJ2-1; 8 bases align to TRBD2. Germline assignment: CDR1 SGHTA and CDR2 FQGTGA. The ends lost 3 bases at V and 4 bases at J; junction bases unmatched: 5. This CDR3 region has 15 residues. CDR3 residues: CASSFDGGVYNEQFF. DNA for the CDR3: TGTGCCAGCAGCTTTGACGGGGGGGTGTACAATGAGCAGTTCTTC.

The chain combines TRBV6-6 with TRBJ2-7; 8 bases align to TRBD2. J lost 2 bases, V lost 0 bases, and 6 bases had no gene match. The V gene's germline CDR1 is MNHNY and CDR2 SVGAGI (reference sequence). This CDR3 spans 16 amino acids. CDR3 amino acids: CASSYSSSGRPYEQYF. The CDR3 DNA is TGTGCCAGCAGTTACTCGTCTAGCGGGCGACCCTACGAGCAGTACTTC.

The chain uses TRBV6-1 and TRBJ1-5; 8 bases match TRBD1. This CDR3 region has 14 residues. V lost 6 bases to trimming and J lost 7 bases; unmatched junction nucleotides: 8. Looked up from germline, CDR1 is MNHNS and CDR2 is SASEGT. The CDR3 DNA reads as TGTGCCAGCAGAGGGACAGGTCGTAGGCAGCCCCAGCATTTT. It translates to CASRGTGRRQPQHF.

This clone has a handful of counts. This chain links TRBV28 with TRBJ2-3; 7 bases are shared with TRBD2. CDR1 is MDHEN, CDR2 SYDVKM, per germline. The CDR3 extends over 15 amino acids. V was clipped by 7 bases and J by 4 bases; unmatched bases: 11. CDR3 in DNA: TGTGCCAGCACCCTCTTGGGGAGGGAGGCAGATACGCAGTATTTT. Amino acid sequence: CASTLLGREADTQYF.